This T cell receptor beta chain emerged from a study of neurological immune-mediated disorders. Notes on the study in general: The greatest TCR clonal expansion occurred in HTLV-1-associated myelopathy and the least in multiple sclerosis, which fell below healthy controls.

This clonotype was detected many times. What it binds is not known. Synthesis of cDNA was carried out by template-switch 5'RACE. The reaction used 10-nucleotide random UMIs. TCRdb redid the calling of the 5' RACE reads with MiXCR, one entry per CDR3 protein. Here the sample spans some 14,000 distinct CDR3 sequences, about 10% being singletons. Sample: PBMCs. The origin of this receptor is a middle-aged woman in good health.

The CDR3 coding sequence is TGTGCCAGCAGCCTCGGTGCGGGGATCACAGATACGCAGTATTTT. The encoded protein is CASSLGAGITDTQYF. The chain uses TRBV7-6 and TRBJ2-3; a possible D gene is TRBD2 (6 bases). The CDR3 sequence is 15 residues long. V gave up 5 bases and J gave up 2 bases, with 14 bases separating them. Per germline, CDR1 SGHVS and CDR2 FNYEAQ.